This is a list of T cell receptor beta chains from one sample in a study of blood T cell repertoires in COVID-19. Some clones are missing from TCRdb's copy, which holds only in-frame ones; the method was immunoSEQ multiplex PCR. The sample contains some 290,000 clones, about 90% of which appear only once. Sequencing input: peripheral blood. Receptors were obtained from a woman in her 30s with COVID-19, enrolled during active disease. CDR3s include the opening cysteine and the closing phenylalanine or tryptophan. A D gene is named only where the DNA matches it firmly. Clone size, where shown, is once, few, many, or a class for clones that have expanded.

abundance	v_gene	d_gene	j_gene	CDR3nt	CDR3aa
.	TRBV4-1	.	TRBJ2-7	TGCGCCAGCAGCCAAGATAATACCATCTTCGGCTACGAGCAGTACTTC	CASSQDNTIFGYEQYF
.	TRBV11-2	TRBD1	TRBJ1-1	TGTGCCAGCACCGTGGGACAGAAAGGCACTGAAGCTTTCTTT	CASTVGQKGTEAFF
.	TRBV5-1	.	TRBJ1-1	TGCGCCAGCAGCTTGGCGAGCAGGGGGAACACTGAAGCTTTCTTT	CASSLASRGNTEAFF
.	TRBV7-6	TRBD1	TRBJ1-3	TGTGCCACCGCGGACAGGGACCTCTCTGGAAACACCATATATTTT	CATADRDLSGNTIYF
.	TRBV28	TRBD2	TRBJ2-7	TGTGCCAGCAGCGCGCCAAGCGGGAGGGCCCACGAGCAGTACTTC	CASSAPSGRAHEQYF
once	TRBV5-5	TRBD1	TRBJ1-5	TGTGCCAGCCGGGACAGGGGGCTTAGCAATCAGCCCCAGCATTTT	CASRDRGLSNQPQHF
.	TRBV19	TRBD1	TRBJ1-2	TGTGCCAGTAGTAGTGACGGCAGGGGGAACTATGGCTACACCTTC	CASSSDGRGNYGYTF
.	TRBV3-1/TRBV3-2	.	TRBJ1-6	TGTGCCAGCAGCCAAGATCTGAATTCACCCCTCCACTTT	CASSQDLNSPLHF
.	TRBV29-1	TRBD2	TRBJ2-1	TGCAGCGTCTTTCCTAGCGGGAGGGAAGATGAGCAGTTCTTC	CSVFPSGREDEQFF
.	TRBV6-1	TRBD2	TRBJ2-7	TGTGCCAGCAGTGAAGCGTTGTTAGGACTAGCGGGAGAGGGTTACGAGCAGTACTTC	CASSEALLGLAGEGYEQYF
.	TRBV5-6	TRBD1	TRBJ2-3	TGTGCCAGCAGCTTGGTGGGACAGGGCACAGATACGCAGTATTTT	CASSLVGQGTDTQYF
.	TRBV7-9	TRBD2	TRBJ2-1	TGTGCCAGCAGCGGTGGGACTAGCGGGAGGGCCTCCAATGAGCAGTTCTTC	CASSGGTSGRASNEQFF
.	TRBV18	TRBD2	TRBJ2-3	TGTGCCAGCTCACCGCTAGCGGCCCCTAGCACAGATACGCAGTATTTT	CASSPLAAPSTDTQYF
.	TRBV5-1	.	TRBJ2-5	TGCGCCAGCAGCTTGGCTACTACAGGGAACCAAGAGACCCAGTACTTC	CASSLATTGNQETQYF
.	TRBV28	.	TRBJ1-2	TGTGCCAGCAGTCCACCCGCAATAGATGGCTACACCTTC	CASSPPAIDGYTF
.	TRBV5-1	.	TRBJ1-1	TGCGCCAGCAGCGTGGAGCAGGGCGGCACTGAAGCTTTCTTT	CASSVEQGGTEAFF
.	TRBV5-1	.	TRBJ1-5	TGCGCCAGCAGTCCTTCGGGGGACAATCAGCCCCAGCATTTT	CASSPSGDNQPQHF
once	TRBV5-6	TRBD1	TRBJ1-5	TGTGCCAGCAGCTTTGAGCAGGGGGAGCCCCAGCATTTT	CASSFEQGEPQHF
few	TRBV5-1	TRBD1	TRBJ1-1	TGCGCCAGCAGCTTGGGGGACAGGGGGACTGAAGCTTTCTTT	CASSLGDRGTEAFF
.	TRBV10-2	.	TRBJ2-4	TGCGCCAGTGTCGGGGTCGAAAACATTCAGTACTTC	CASVGVENIQYF
.	TRBV25-1	.	TRBJ1-2	TGTGCCAGCAGTGCGTCCGGCAGGGGACGAGGCTACACCTTC	CASSASGRGRGYTF
.	TRBV30	.	TRBJ1-2	TGTGCCTGGAGCTCCCCTTCACTCGGGATGCGATATGGCTACACCTTC	CAWSSPSLGMRYGYTF
.	TRBV2	.	TRBJ1-5	TGTGCCAGCATGTCCGCAGTCAATCAGCCCCAGCATTTT	CASMSAVNQPQHF
.	TRBV6-1	.	TRBJ1-2	TGTGCCAGCAGTGAAGGGAGAAAGAACTATGGCTACACCTTC	CASSEGRKNYGYTF
.	TRBV19	TRBD1	TRBJ1-2	TGTGCCAGTAGTGAGGGACAGAACTATGGCTACACCTTC	CASSEGQNYGYTF
once	TRBV9	.	TRBJ2-2	TGTGCCAGCAGCGTAGGGGTCCAGCGAAACACCGGGGAGCTGTTTTTT	CASSVGVQRNTGELFF
.	TRBV18	TRBD1	TRBJ2-7	TGTGCCAGCTCACCACCGTTAGGACAGGGGCCCCACGAGCAGTACTTC	CASSPPLGQGPHEQYF
once	TRBV5-4	.	TRBJ2-5	TGTGCCAGCAGTCTAGCAGGGGCACAAGAGACCCAGTACTTC	CASSLAGAQETQYF
.	TRBV30	.	TRBJ1-4	TGTGCCTGGAGTGGGGCCAGGGGCGTTTCTAATGAAAAACTGTTTTTT	CAWSGARGVSNEKLFF
once	TRBV3-1/TRBV3-2	.	TRBJ2-1	TGTGCCAGCAGCTACAGGGCCCATTTCAATGAGCAGTTCTTC	CASSYRAHFNEQFF
.	TRBV19	.	TRBJ1-5	TGTGCCAGTAGTATAGACAGCGAGAATCAGCCCCAGCATTTT	CASSIDSENQPQHF